These T cell receptor beta chains were read from a single sample in a study of T-cell memory formation after mild COVID-19. TCRdb reprocessed the 5' RACE reads with MiXCR, giving one entry per CDR3 protein. The profile shows around 410,000 distinct CDR3 sequences, roughly a quarter of them singletons. Sample: PBMCs or a T cell subset sorted from them (not recorded which). Every receptor here comes from an adult woman who had mild COVID-19 (a few samples of this study predate the infection). Cell type and time point are not known. CDR3s include the opening cysteine and the closing phenylalanine or tryptophan. Fields, in order: clone size, D gene, J gene, V gene, CDR3 DNA, CDR3 protein. The D gene is left open where the match is weak. Only some rows state a clone size, as once, few, many or a class for expanded clones.

size: -; D: -; J: TRBJ2-3; V: TRBV7-2; DNA: TGTGCCAGCAGCTTAGCGCGCGGTTCTAGCACAGATACGCAGTATTTT; CDR3: CASSLARGSSTDTQYF
size: few; D: -; J: TRBJ2-7; V: TRBV14; DNA: TGTGCCAGCAGCCAAGGACTAGAGAGTAGTTTCTCCTACGAGCAGTACTTC; CDR3: CASSQGLESSFSYEQYF
size: few; D: TRBD1; J: TRBJ2-2; V: TRBV25-1; DNA: TGTGCCAGCAGTGGGACTAGGACAGGGGTCACCGGGGAGCTGTTTTTT; CDR3: CASSGTRTGVTGELFF
size: few; D: TRBD2; J: TRBJ2-7; V: TRBV12-3/TRBV12-4; DNA: TGTGCCAGCACCCTACGTGGGGGACTAGTTAACGAGCAGTACTTC; CDR3: CASTLRGGLVNEQYF
size: -; D: TRBD1; J: TRBJ2-7; V: TRBV11-2; DNA: TGTGCCAGCAGCTTACGACAGGGTCCTACCTACGAGCAGTACTTC; CDR3: CASSLRQGPTYEQYF
size: few; D: TRBD2; J: TRBJ2-1; V: TRBV2; DNA: TGTGCCAGCAGAGGAGCGGGAGGGGACAATGAGCAGTTCTTC; CDR3: CASRGAGGDNEQFF
size: once; D: -; J: TRBJ1-1; V: TRBV5-1; DNA: TGCGCCAGCAGCTCCATGACCCGGGACGCGAACACTGAAGCTTTCTTT; CDR3: CASSSMTRDANTEAFF
size: -; D: TRBD2; J: TRBJ2-3; V: TRBV29-1; DNA: TGCAGCGTTGGGGAGGGCAGGGTGCGATCGCAGTATTTT; CDR3: CSVGEGRVRSQYF
size: few; D: TRBD2; J: TRBJ2-7; V: TRBV20-1; DNA: TGCAGTGCTAGTAGTGCAATAAGCGGGGACTACTACGAGCAGTACTTC; CDR3: CSASSAISGDYYEQYF
size: few; D: -; J: TRBJ1-1; V: TRBV7-9; DNA: TGTGCCAGCAGCTTAGAACGACTTGAAGCTTTCTTT; CDR3: CASSLERLEAFF
size: -; D: -; J: TRBJ1-2; V: TRBV29-1; DNA: TGCAGCGCCGCAAAGGGTGGAACCGGCTACACCTTC; CDR3: CSAAKGGTGYTF
size: few; D: -; J: TRBJ2-1; V: TRBV12-3/TRBV12-4; DNA: TGTGCCAGCAGCACTCTCTGGTACAATGAGCAGTTCTTC; CDR3: CASSTLWYNEQFF
size: -; D: -; J: TRBJ2-1; V: TRBV7-6; DNA: TGTGCCAGCAGCCAACATGGGGGCAGTACGGATCAGTTCTTC; CDR3: CASSQHGGSTDQFF
size: -; D: -; J: TRBJ2-1; V: TRBV6-5; DNA: TGTGCCAGCAGTTACGACGGGGCCTTTTACAATGAGCAGTTCTTC; CDR3: CASSYDGAFYNEQFF
size: few; D: -; J: TRBJ1-5; V: TRBV7-9; DNA: TGTGCCAGCAGCCTCATGGCTCGTCAGCCCCAGCATTTT; CDR3: CASSLMARQPQHF
size: -; D: TRBD2; J: TRBJ2-1; V: TRBV24-1; DNA: TGTGCCACCAGTGAGGGACTAGCGGACTCCTACAATGAGCAGTTCTTC; CDR3: CATSEGLADSYNEQFF
size: few; D: -; J: TRBJ2-3; V: TRBV7-2; DNA: TGTGCCAGCAGCCATAGCCGGAGCACAGATACGCAGTATTTT; CDR3: CASSHSRSTDTQYF
size: few; D: -; J: TRBJ2-3; V: TRBV7-9; DNA: TGTGCCAGCAGTTCATTGGACCACACAGATACGCAGTATTTT; CDR3: CASSSLDHTDTQYF
size: -; D: -; J: TRBJ2-1; V: TRBV6-2/TRBV6-3; DNA: TGTGCCAGCAGTCTTCGCCGGCCCAGGGGCTTACACAATGAGCAGTTCTTC; CDR3: CASSLRRPRGLHNEQFF
size: few; D: TRBD1; J: TRBJ2-7; V: TRBV7-9; DNA: TGTGCCAGCAGCTTGGACAGGGGTCCCCGCGAGCAGTACTTC; CDR3: CASSLDRGPREQYF
size: -; D: -; J: TRBJ2-2; V: TRBV12-5; DNA: TGTGCTAGTGGTTTGGTACGAGCCGGAGCCGGGGAGCTGTTTTTT; CDR3: CASGLVRAGAGELFF
size: -; D: -; J: TRBJ2-5; V: TRBV15; DNA: TGTGCCACCAGCAGAGATCCTCGACGACTAACAACCTTAGAGGGCCAGTACTTC; CDR3: CATSRDPRRLTTLEGQYF
size: few; D: -; J: TRBJ2-1; V: TRBV4-2; DNA: TGTGCCAGCAGCCAAGATTTTTCCGCCGGAAATGAGCAGTTCTTC; CDR3: CASSQDFSAGNEQFF
size: -; D: -; J: TRBJ1-1; V: TRBV5-1; DNA: TGCGCCAGCAGCCATGCAGTTGTGGGGCAGGGGAACACTGAAGCTTTCTTT; CDR3: CASSHAVVGQGNTEAFF
size: -; D: TRBD2; J: TRBJ2-1; V: TRBV24-1; DNA: TGTGCCACCTCGACGGGACTAGCGGGACATGAGCAGTTCTTC; CDR3: CATSTGLAGHEQFF
size: few; D: -; J: TRBJ2-3; V: TRBV15; DNA: TGTGCCACCAGCAGCCCGGGGGAAAGCACAGATACGCAGTATTTT; CDR3: CATSSPGESTDTQYF